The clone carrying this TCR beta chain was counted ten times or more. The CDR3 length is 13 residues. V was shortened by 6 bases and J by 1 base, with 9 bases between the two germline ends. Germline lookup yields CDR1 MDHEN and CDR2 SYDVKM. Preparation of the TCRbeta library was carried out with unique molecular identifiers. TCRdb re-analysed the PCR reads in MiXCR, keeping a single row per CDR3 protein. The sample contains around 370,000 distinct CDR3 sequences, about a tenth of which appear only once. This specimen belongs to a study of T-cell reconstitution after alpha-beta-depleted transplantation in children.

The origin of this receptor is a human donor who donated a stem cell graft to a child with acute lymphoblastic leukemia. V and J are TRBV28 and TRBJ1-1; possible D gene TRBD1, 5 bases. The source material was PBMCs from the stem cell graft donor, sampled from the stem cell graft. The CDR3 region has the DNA TGTGCCAGCAGCTCAGGGAGGAACACTGAAGCTTTCTTT. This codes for CASSSGRNTEAFF.